Each of the 27 T cell receptor beta chains below was sequenced from the same sample in a study of cytomegalovirus exposure and HLA in healthy donors. TCRdb's copy holds only in-frame clones and misses some; the assay was immunoSEQ multiplex PCR. The sample includes fewer than 200,000 clones, less than 95% of them seen just once. The specimen was PBMCs. The receptors stem from a woman between 18 and 29 years old in good health and CMV-seropositive.

V usage is TRBV18 and J usage is TRBJ2-4; TRBD1 is a possible D gene (6 bases). CDR1 and CDR2 from the germline V gene are KGHSH and LQKENI. Trimming left V 3 bases short and J 0 bases short, with 30 bases between. CDR3 length: 22 amino acids. CDR3 in DNA: TGTGCCAGCTCACCCGTTAGGGTTATGAGTGAAACAGGGATACAAGCCAAAAACATTCAGTACTTC. Protein: CASSPVRVMSETGIQAKNIQYF.

The chain has TRBV6-4 and TRBJ2-1; a weak D match, TRBD2 (5 bases). V was shortened by 3 bases and J by 2 bases, with 14 bases between the two germline ends. CDR3 size: 16 residues. Germline CDR1 and CDR2: MRHNA and SNTAGT. The CDR3 here is CASSEGEGGTYNEQFF. DNA of the CDR3: TGTGCCAGCAGTGAAGGTGAGGGTGGGACCTACAATGAGCAGTTCTTC.

This chain connects TRBV9 to TRBJ2-3, with 12 bases lining up with TRBD2. The CDR3 is made up of 16 amino acids. Trimming took 2 bases from V and 3 from J; bases not matched to a gene: 4. In germline, CDR1 is SGDLS, CDR2 YYNGEE. The CDR3 is CASSVGTSGRTDTQYF. CDR3 sequence (DNA): TGTGCCAGCAGCGTCGGTACTAGCGGGAGGACAGATACGCAGTATTTT.

The CDR3: CASSPQRGYNEQFF. In DNA, the CDR3 is TGTGCCAGCTCACCGCAGCGGGGGTACAATGAGCAGTTCTTC. This chain links TRBV18 with TRBJ2-1; 8 bases map to TRBD2. CDR1 and CDR2 (germline): KGHSH, LQKENI. CDR3 length: 14 amino acids. V was clipped by 3 bases and J by 4 bases; unmatched bases: 2.

The rearrangement uses TRBV29-1 and TRBJ1-2, with TRBD1 identical over 9 bases. Germline V lookup: CDR1 SQVTM, CDR2 ANQGSEA. This CDR3 is 16 amino acids long. The J segment lost 8 bases and the V segment lost 8 bases, leaving 21 bases of the junction unmatched. CDR3: CSPLKGRDRAFRGYTF. The CDR3 DNA sequence: TGCAGCCCATTGAAGGGCCGGGACAGGGCTTTTCGAGGCTACACCTTC.

The V gene is TRBV7-9, the J gene TRBJ1-2; 7 positions agree with TRBD1. The trim removed 7 bases at V and 8 bases at J, leaving 7 bases unmatched. This CDR3 is built from 12 residues. CDR1 is SEHNR, CDR2 FQNEAQ, per germline (reference sequence). DNA for the CDR3: TGTGCCAGCAAACTCGGACAGGCCGGCTACACCTTC. It encodes CASKLGQAGYTF.

CDR3 sequence: CASSPRGSYGYTF. Written as DNA, the CDR3 is TGTGCCAGCAGCCCCAGAGGGTCCTATGGCTACACCTTC. V gene TRBV14 combines with J gene TRBJ1-2; D remains ambiguous. CDR1 SGHDN and CDR2 FVKESK come from the germline V gene. The CDR3 has 13 amino acids. Trimming removed 4 bases from V and 4 bases from J, with 10 bases in between.

The rearrangement uses TRBV10-3 and TRBJ2-3, with 9 bases lining up with TRBD1. With 6 bases clipped from V and 4 bases from J, the junction kept 8 bases outside the gene matches. CDR1 ENHRY and CDR2 SYGVKD come from the germline V gene. The CDR3 runs to 15 residues. Here the CDR3 reads CAIREQGAGADTQYF. The CDR3 DNA reads as TGTGCCATCAGGGAACAGGGGGCTGGTGCAGATACGCAGTATTTT.

V gene TRBV4-3 combines with J gene TRBJ2-2; the D gene is possibly TRBD1 (5 bases). The germline V and J ends were trimmed by 6 bases and 5 bases, with 7 bases remaining between them. Germline assignment: CDR1 LGHNA and CDR2 YSLEER. This CDR3 is 12 amino acids long. DNA of the CDR3: TGCGCCAGCAGGCCAGGGACCGGGGAGCTGTTTTTT. It codes for CASRPGTGELFF.

V gene TRBV19 combines with J gene TRBJ2-7, with D possibly matching TRBD2 (6 bases). V shed 5 bases and J shed 4 bases, with 15 bases lying between them. Germline CDR1 and CDR2: LNHDA and SQIVND (reference sequence). There are 14 residues in the CDR3. CDR3: CASSPAPGRYEQYF. CDR3 DNA: TGTGCCAGTAGTCCAGCCCCGGGGAGGTACGAGCAGTACTTC.

This clone was counted a single time. The chain employs TRBV12-5 and TRBJ2-3, with 9 bases matching TRBD1. The V and J ends lost 1 base and 0 bases, in that order; junction bases with no gene match: 5. Germline values: CDR1 LGHNT, CDR2 FRNRAP. The CDR3 extends over 17 amino acids. The CDR3 protein is CASGLGKQGASTDTQYF. The CDR3 DNA reads as TGTGCTAGTGGTTTGGGCAAACAGGGGGCGAGCACAGATACGCAGTATTTT.

The rearrangement joins TRBV30 to TRBJ1-2; 8 bases map to TRBD1. This CDR3 comprises 13 residues. Germline CDR1 and CDR2: GTSNPN and SVGIG (reference sequence). Unmatched junction bases numbered 6, after V lost 6 bases and J lost 3 bases. CDR3 bases: TGTGCCTGTTCCGGACAGGGAGACTATGGCTACACCTTC. It translates to CACSGQGDYGYTF.

The rearrangement joins TRBV5-1 to TRBJ2-3; 7 nucleotides line up with TRBD1. Germline loops: CDR1 SGHRS, CDR2 YFSETQ. There are 13 residues in the CDR3. Trimming took 7 bases from V and 0 from J; bases not matched to a gene: 2. CDR3 loop: CASWTGSTDTQYF. The CDR3, as DNA: TGCGCCAGCTGGACAGGTAGCACAGATACGCAGTATTTT.

V is TRBV29-1 and J is TRBJ2-1; 13 bases are shared with TRBD2. This CDR3 region has 15 residues. Germline loops: CDR1 SQVTM, CDR2 ANQGSEA. V lost 7 bases to trimming and J lost 0 bases; unmatched junction nucleotides: 3. In nucleotides, the CDR3 is TGCAGCGGCCGGACTAGCGGGAGCTCCTACAATGAGCAGTTCTTC. As protein: CSGRTSGSSYNEQFF.

This chain connects TRBV28 to TRBJ2-2; D gene unclear. V was shortened by 6 bases and J by 0 bases, with 5 bases between the two germline ends. The V gene's germline CDR1 is MDHEN and CDR2 SYDVKM. This CDR3 is 13 amino acids long. CDR3 coding DNA: TGTGCCAGCAGCCCCTCGAACACCGGGGAGCTGTTTTTT. This codes for CASSPSNTGELFF.

V is TRBV19 and J is TRBJ2-1, with TRBD2 identical over 7 bases. With 4 bases clipped from V and 6 bases from J, the junction kept 12 bases outside the gene matches. Germline assignment: CDR1 LNHDA and CDR2 SQIVND (reference sequence). This CDR3 is 16 amino acids long. CDR3 in amino acids: CASSRHSPGRANEQFF. The CDR3, as DNA: TGTGCCAGTAGTAGACATTCTCCGGGGAGGGCCAATGAGCAGTTCTTC.

The chain recombines TRBV6-5 with TRBJ1-2; D is perhaps TRBD1 (5 bases). Germline-derived CDR1 and CDR2 are MNHEY and SVGAGI. This CDR3 comprises 15 residues. V lost 6 bases and J lost 7, with 21 bases in between. The CDR3 region has the DNA TGTGCCAGCAGGTCCTTCAGGGTGAAAATTGGTGGCTACACCTTC. Protein sequence: CASRSFRVKIGGYTF.

The chain couples TRBV28 to TRBJ2-5; D might be TRBD1 (6 bases). Germline V gene sequence: CDR1 MDHEN, CDR2 SYDVKM. Trimming took off 4 bases at V and 7 bases at J, with 16 bases between the two ends. The CDR3 is 14 amino acids. The CDR3: CASSSDSPLGTQYF. The CDR3 nucleotides are TGTGCCAGCAGTTCGGACAGCCCACTGGGGACCCAGTACTTC. Based on the CDR3 plus reference TRBV28 and TRBJ2-5, the full variable domain is DVKVTQSSRYLVKRTGEKVFLECVQDMDHENMFWYRQDPGLGLRLIYFSYDVKMKEKGDIPEGYSVSREKKERFSLILESASTNQTSMYLCASSSDSPLGTQYFGPGTRLLVL.

The gene calls are TRBV2 and TRBJ2-3, with a tentative D call TRBD2 (6 bases). CDR3 length equals 16 residues. V gave up 6 bases and J gave up 2 bases, with 18 bases separating them. CDR1 and CDR2 from the germline V gene are SNHLY and FYNNEI. The CDR3 nucleotides are TGTGCCAGCAGGGTCGGGACTGGCCAGTTCACAGATACGCAGTATTTT. Its protein is CASRVGTGQFTDTQYF.

The rearrangement links TRBV12-5 to TRBJ2-2; 7 bases are shared with TRBD2. Germline CDR1 LGHNT, CDR2 FRNRAP. V lost 0 bases, J lost 0 bases, and 13 bases stayed unmatched. The CDR3 covers 20 residues. The CDR3 is CASGLVRRGLAVANTGELFF. The CDR3 DNA sequence: TGTGCTAGTGGTTTGGTAAGGAGGGGCCTAGCGGTTGCGAACACCGGGGAGCTGTTTTTT.

The V call is TRBV7-9, the J call TRBJ2-1; 9 nucleotides agree with TRBD2. The V gene's germline CDR1 is SEHNR and CDR2 FQNEAQ (reference sequence). The CDR3 is made up of 16 amino acids. V shed 1 base and J 1 base; nucleotides not matched to a gene: 2. The DNA for the CDR3 is TGTGCCAGCAGCTTAGGGACTAGCGCGTCCTACAATGAGCAGTTCTTC. Translated, it gives CASSLGTSASYNEQFF.

The chain combines TRBV4-3 with TRBJ2-7; 9 bases are shared with TRBD2. Per germline, CDR1 LGHNA and CDR2 YSLEER. J was trimmed by 5 bases and V by 0 bases; bases with no gene match: 5. The CDR3 is made up of 15 amino acids. CDR3 sequence (DNA): TGCGCCAGCAGCCAAGAAATTAGCGGGAGTAACGAGCAGTACTTC. This translates into CASSQEISGSNEQYF.

The table lists this clone with a count of one. V gene TRBV2 combines with J gene TRBJ1-2; 7 positions match TRBD1. The CDR3 extends over 16 amino acids. V dropped 7 bases and J dropped 3; count of bases not matched to a gene: 14. Germline V gives CDR1 SNHLY, CDR2 FYNNEI. The DNA of the CDR3 is TGTGCCAGCACTCTCATAGGGGGCTTGATGGACTATGGCTACACCTTC. It encodes CASTLIGGLMDYGYTF.

This chain joins TRBV6-1 and TRBJ1-2; D might be TRBD1 (5 bases). The CDR3 extends over 14 amino acids. Germline V gene lookup returns CDR1 MNHNS and CDR2 SASEGT. V was cut by 4 bases and J by 5 bases, with 14 bases left in between. DNA of the CDR3: TGTGCCAGCAGTGTGGGGGGGAATCGGTATGGCTACACCTTC. Translated, it gives CASSVGGNRYGYTF.

The CDR3: CASSLEVAGETQYF. The DNA of the CDR3 is TGCGCCAGCAGCTTGGAGGTGGCGGGGGAGACCCAGTACTTC. V usage is TRBV5-1 and J usage is TRBJ2-5; tentatively, D is TRBD2 (6 bases). The germline CDR1 and CDR2 sequences are SGHRS and YFSETQ. The CDR3 spans 14 residues. V shed 0 bases and J shed 5 bases, with 11 bases lying between them.

This chain connects TRBV5-6 to TRBJ2-3; 9 nucleotides match TRBD2. The CDR3 has 15 residues. Germline assignment: CDR1 SGHDT and CDR2 YYEEEE. Unmatched junction bases numbered 3, after V lost 0 bases and J lost 4 bases. CDR3: CASSLGGGASDTQYF. The CDR3 bases are TGTGCCAGCAGCTTGGGCGGGGGGGCGTCAGATACGCAGTATTTT.

The J gene is TRBJ2-1, the V gene TRBV4-2, with 7 bases fitting TRBD2. CDR1 and CDR2 from the germline V gene are LGHNA and YNFKEQ. The ends lost 1 base at V and 5 bases at J; junction bases unmatched: 11. This CDR3 spans 17 amino acids. This CDR3 is CASSQGQSSGKNNEQFF. In DNA, the CDR3 is TGTGCCAGCAGCCAAGGCCAATCTAGCGGCAAAAACAATGAGCAGTTCTTC.